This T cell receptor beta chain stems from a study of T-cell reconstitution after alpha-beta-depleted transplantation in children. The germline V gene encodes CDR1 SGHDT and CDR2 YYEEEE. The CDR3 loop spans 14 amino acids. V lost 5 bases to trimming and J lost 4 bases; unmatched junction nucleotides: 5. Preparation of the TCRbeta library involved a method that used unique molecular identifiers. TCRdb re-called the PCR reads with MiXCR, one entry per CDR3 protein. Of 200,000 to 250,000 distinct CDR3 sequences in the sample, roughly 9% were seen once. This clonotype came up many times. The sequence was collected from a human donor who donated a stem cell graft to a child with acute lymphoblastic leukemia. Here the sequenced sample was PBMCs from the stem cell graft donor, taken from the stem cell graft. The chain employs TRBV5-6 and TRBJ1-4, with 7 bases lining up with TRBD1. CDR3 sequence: CASSTTGINEKLFF. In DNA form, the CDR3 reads TGTGCCAGCAGTACGACAGGGATTAATGAAAAACTGTTTTTT.